Listed below are T cell receptor beta chains from one sample, sequenced in a study. TCRdb re-analysed the 5' RACE reads in MiXCR, keeping a single row per CDR3 protein. The data hold roughly 58,000 distinct CDR3 sequences, with less than 25% observed a single time. Sample: tumor-infiltrating Tregs sorted from the breast tumor. These TCRs come from a female donor with breast cancer. Each CDR3 is given with its conserved first and last residue. D genes are given only for firm matches. Some rows have no size entry. The others give once, few or many, or a class for an expanded clone.

CDR3 | DNA | size | J | D | V
CASTLSRASTDTQYF | TGTGCCAGCACACTATCACGCGCTAGCACAGATACGCAGTATTTT | many | TRBJ2-3 | . | TRBV12-3/TRBV12-4
CSASARRKNTGELFF | TGCAGTGCTAGTGCGCGGAGGAAGAACACCGGGGAGCTGTTTTTT | . | TRBJ2-2 | . | TRBV20-1
CASSLGRTGGEKLFF | TGTGCCAGCAGCTTAGGACGGACAGGAGGAGAAAAACTGTTTTTT | once | TRBJ1-4 | TRBD1 | TRBV7-8
CASSPRGGSYEQYF | TGTGCCAGCAGCCCCCGTGGAGGGAGCTACGAGCAGTACTTC | many | TRBJ2-7 | . | TRBV7-2
CASSELGYGYTF | TGTGCCAGCAGTGAGTTGGGTTATGGCTACACCTTC | few | TRBJ1-2 | . | TRBV6-1
CAISDLGTVTEAFF | TGTGCCATCAGTGACCTCGGGACAGTCACTGAAGCTTTCTTT | many | TRBJ1-1 | TRBD1 | TRBV10-3
CASSYSTASYEQYF | TGTGCCAGCAGTTACTCAACCGCCTCCTACGAGCAGTACTTC | . | TRBJ2-7 | . | TRBV6-6
CASRGTTGDGYTF | TGTGCCAGCAGAGGGACGACAGGGGATGGCTACACCTTC | . | TRBJ1-2 | TRBD1 | TRBV2
CASSIDRRDTGELFF | TGTGCCAGCAGTATCGATAGGAGGGACACCGGGGAGCTGTTTTTT | few | TRBJ2-2 | . | TRBV7-2
CASSQGDNYGYTF | TGTGCCAGCAGCCAAGGAGACAACTATGGCTACACCTTC | . | TRBJ1-2 | . | TRBV4-2
CASSSRTAEAFF | TGTGCCAGCAGTTCCCGGACAGCTGAAGCTTTCTTT | . | TRBJ1-1 | . | TRBV28
CSARRLANIAEQFF | TGCAGTGCTAGACGGCTAGCGAATATTGCTGAGCAGTTCTTC | . | TRBJ2-1 | . | TRBV20-1